Following are 8 T cell receptor beta chains from one sample sequenced in a study of T cells in Graves' hyperthyroidism and ophthalmopathy. It was RNA transcripts that yielded the amplified TCR beta CDR3 regions. Using the HTBI primer set, a first-round RT-PCR was run on the TCR CDR3. TCRdb re-derived calls from the multiplex PCR reads in MiXCR, one entry per CDR3 protein. The sample contains about 590,000 distinct CDR3 sequences, 12% to 15% of which appear only once. Input material: blood. These TCRs come from a woman younger than 35 with Graves' ophthalmopathy.

This clonotype was counted many times. J is TRBJ2-3 and V is TRBV7-2, with 7 bases identical to TRBD2. This CDR3 spans 13 amino acids. V trimming: 3 bases; J trimming: 4 bases; junction bases outside the gene matches: 1. CDR1 SGHTA and CDR2 FQGNSA come from the germline V gene. In DNA form, the CDR3 reads TGTGCCAGCAGCTTTACTAGCGCAGATACGCAGTATTTT. It translates to CASSFTSADTQYF.

There are a few counts of this clonotype. The chain is built from TRBV29-1 and TRBJ2-1; 10 bases map to TRBD2. J gave up 8 bases and V 7 bases, and 17 bases lay outside the gene matches. The germline V gene has CDR1 SQVTM and CDR2 ANQGSEA. The CDR3 length is 16 residues. The CDR3 DNA reads TGCAGCGCCGAGACTAGCGGGCGACACCCGGGGGATGAGCAGTTCTTC. Translating it yields CSAETSGRHPGDEQFF.

This clonotype came up many times. V is TRBV7-2 and J is TRBJ2-1; D uncertain. The CDR3 covers 17 residues. The germline CDR1 and CDR2 sequences are SGHTA and FQGNSA. Trimming pared 2 bases from V and 3 bases from J, leaving 17 bases between. CDR3 protein: CASSLLDLSQYYNEQFF. The CDR3 nucleotides read TGTGCCAGCAGCTTATTGGATCTAAGCCAATACTACAATGAGCAGTTCTTC.

This clonotype was seen many times. The chain recombines TRBV2 with TRBJ2-7; possible D gene TRBD2, 5 bases. The CDR3 sequence is 11 residues long. Deletions cut 8 bases from V and 4 bases from J, with 9 bases between. Germline values: CDR1 SNHLY, CDR2 FYNNEI. In DNA form, the CDR3 reads TGTGCCAGCGGGAGACTGTACGAGCAGTACTTC. Protein: CASGRLYEQYF.

This clonotype was seen repeatedly, ten times or more. The chain joins TRBV6-6 to TRBJ2-1; TRBD2 matches at 9 bases. With V trimmed by 1 base and J by 3 bases, 10 bases remained unmatched. The CDR3 sequence is 18 residues long. CDR1 and CDR2 (germline): MNHNY, SVGAGI (reference sequence). The CDR3 here is CASSYWIAGASHYNEQFF. For the CDR3, the DNA is TGTGCCAGCAGTTACTGGATAGCGGGAGCCAGTCACTACAATGAGCAGTTCTTC.

This clonotype was recorded many times. The J gene is TRBJ2-3, the V gene TRBV30; TRBD2 is a possible D gene (5 bases). Germline loops: CDR1 GTSNPN, CDR2 SVGIG (reference sequence). The CDR3 spans 14 residues. V was trimmed by 3 bases and J by 1 base, leaving 11 bases between them. CDR3 amino acids: CAWSLGVGTDTQYF. DNA of the CDR3: TGTGCCTGGAGCTTGGGAGTTGGCACAGATACGCAGTATTTT.

Here the CDR3 DNA reads TGTGCCAGCACCTCAGGGGGGACTAGCGGCCCCCATGAGCAGTTCTTC. As protein: CASTSGGTSGPHEQFF. The chain joins TRBV7-9 to TRBJ2-1, with 11 bases matching TRBD2. The V and J ends lost 7 bases and 8 bases, in that order; junction bases with no gene match: 13. Germline CDR1 SEHNR, CDR2 FQNEAQ (reference sequence). The CDR3 covers 16 residues.

This clonotype showed up many times. In DNA, the CDR3 is TGTGCCATCAGTGGCGTCACAGGAGGAATTTACGAGCAGTACTTC. Amino acids: CAISGVTGGIYEQYF. The J gene is TRBJ2-7, the V gene TRBV10-3; D is tentatively TRBD1 or TRBD2 (5 bases each). The CDR3 runs to 15 residues. Germline V lookup: CDR1 ENHRY, CDR2 SYGVKD. The V end lost 4 bases, the J end lost 4 bases, and 17 bases lay between the germline ends.